Reported below is one T cell receptor (beta chain). This CDR3 region has 20 residues. V lost 5 bases and J 4 bases, leaving 31 bases between the germline ends. Per germline, CDR1 KGHDR and CDR2 SFDVKD. This specimen belongs to a study of blood T cell repertoires in COVID-19. As handled by the study authors: Nucleated cell number was recorded as an estimate derived from reference gene primer amplification. Profiling relied on immunoSEQ multiplex PCR, and the TCRdb table lists in-frame clones only, not all of them. V and J calls and clone size follow that table, whereas D and trimming were derived from the DNA. The sample contains about 130,000 clones, under 85% of which appear only once.

The sequence derives from a woman aged 55 to 70 with acute or convalescent COVID-19. The sequencing sample was made of peripheral blood. The genes are TRBV24-1 and TRBJ1-2; D unresolved. CDR3 in DNA: TGTGCCACCAGTGGCCCCGGTTCGGGTTCGGCGAAGGATTTCACCTATGGCTACACCTTC. Its translation is CATSGPGSGSAKDFTYGYTF.